This T cell receptor (beta chain) originates from a study of blood T cell repertoires in COVID-19. Some clones are missing from TCRdb's copy, which holds only in-frame ones; the method was immunoSEQ multiplex PCR. The table records under 200,000 clones, around 80% of them present only once. V lost 3 bases to trimming and J lost 6 bases, with 13 bases between them. The CDR3 is made up of 15 amino acids. CDR1 and CDR2 (germline): SGDLS, YYNGEE. The sequencing input was PBMCs or T cells enriched from blood (not recorded which). The chain is built from TRBV9 and TRBJ1-6; tentatively, D is TRBD1 (6 bases). This TCR derives from a man aged 45 to 65 who had recovered from COVID-19. CDR3 protein: CASSAGAIPNSPLHF. In DNA form, the CDR3 reads TGTGCCAGCAGCGCAGGGGCCATACCTAATTCACCCCTCCACTTT.